The clone carrying this T cell receptor beta chain showed up many times. The sample originates from a study of T cells in Graves' hyperthyroidism and ophthalmopathy. Study overall: Peripheral blood was obtained at initial diagnosis, preceding any treatment.

V lost 6 bases to trimming and J lost 5 bases, with 19 bases between them. The CDR3 loop spans 15 amino acids. In germline, CDR1 is MNHEY, CDR2 SMNVEV (reference sequence). The investigators amplified TCR beta CDR3 regions from RNA transcripts. The HTBI primer set drove a first-round RT-PCR of the TCR CDR3. Via MiXCR, TCRdb re-called the multiplex PCR reads, giving one row per CDR3 protein. The table includes 550,000 to 800,000 distinct CDR3 sequences, roughly 17% detected once. This receptor was taken from a man aged 45-60 years with Graves' hyperthyroidism. J is TRBJ1-1 and V is TRBV27; D unresolved. The sample was blood. The CDR3 nucleotides read TGTGCCAGCAGGCCTATGGGAGGGTTGGAAACTGAAGCTTTCTTT. Protein product: CASRPMGGLETEAFF.